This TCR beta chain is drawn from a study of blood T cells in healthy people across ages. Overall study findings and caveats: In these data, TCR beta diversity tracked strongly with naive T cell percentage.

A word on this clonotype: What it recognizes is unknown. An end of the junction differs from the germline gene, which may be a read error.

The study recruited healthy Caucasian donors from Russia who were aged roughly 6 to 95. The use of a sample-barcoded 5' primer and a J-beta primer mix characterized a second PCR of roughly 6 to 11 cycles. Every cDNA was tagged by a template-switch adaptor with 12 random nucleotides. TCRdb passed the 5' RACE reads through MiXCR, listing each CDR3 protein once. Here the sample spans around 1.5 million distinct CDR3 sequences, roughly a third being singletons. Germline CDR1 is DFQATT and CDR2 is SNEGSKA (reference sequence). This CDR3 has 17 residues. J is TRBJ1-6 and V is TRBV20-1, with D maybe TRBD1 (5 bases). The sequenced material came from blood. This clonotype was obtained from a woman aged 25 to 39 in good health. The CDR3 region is CSARDHGGGKFNAPPHF. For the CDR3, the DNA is TGCAGTGCTAGAGATCATGGGGGGGGGAAATTCAATGCACCCCCCCACTTT.